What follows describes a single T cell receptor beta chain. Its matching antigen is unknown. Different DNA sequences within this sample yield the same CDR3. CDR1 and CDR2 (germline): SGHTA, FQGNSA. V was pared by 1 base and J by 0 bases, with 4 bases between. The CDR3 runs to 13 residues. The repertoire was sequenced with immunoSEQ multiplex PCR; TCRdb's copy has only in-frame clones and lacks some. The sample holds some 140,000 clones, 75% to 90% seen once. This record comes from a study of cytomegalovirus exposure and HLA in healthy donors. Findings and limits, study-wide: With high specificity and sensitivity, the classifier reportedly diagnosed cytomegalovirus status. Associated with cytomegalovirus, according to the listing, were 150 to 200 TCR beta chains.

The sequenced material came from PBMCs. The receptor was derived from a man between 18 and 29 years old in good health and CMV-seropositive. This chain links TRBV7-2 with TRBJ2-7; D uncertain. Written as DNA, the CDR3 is TGTGCCAGCAGCTTAGACTCCTCCTACGAGCAGTACTTC. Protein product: CASSLDSSYEQYF.